This T cell receptor (beta chain) is drawn from a study of blood T cells in healthy people across ages. For the second PCR, which ran for 7 to 11 cycles, a sample-barcoded 5' primer and a J-beta primer mix were used. TCRdb re-called the 5' RACE reads through MiXCR, storing one row per CDR3 protein. The repertoire includes some 1,800,000 distinct CDR3 sequences, about two fifths of them detected once, and roughly 24% sits in the top ten. V lost 0 bases to trimming and J lost 2 bases; unmatched junction nucleotides: 20. The germline gives CDR1 DFQATT, CDR2 SNEGSKA (reference sequence). This CDR3 has 20 residues. Points from the study as a whole: Among long-lived donors, naive CD4+ cells were more numerous and diversity higher than in aged donors. Per million T cells, TCR beta diversity dropped roughly linearly as age increased. TCR beta diversity tracked closely with naive T cell percentage.

Note on this clonotype: The target antigen is unknown.

The sequencing sample was made of blood. The rearrangement uses TRBV20-1 and TRBJ2-3, with 7 bases matching TRBD2. The clonotype was recovered from a human donor in good health. In DNA form, the CDR3 reads TGCAGTGCTAGAGATGTGGTGGTATGGAGCGGGGACGCACCCACAGATACGCAGTATTTT. It translates to CSARDVVVWSGDAPTDTQYF.